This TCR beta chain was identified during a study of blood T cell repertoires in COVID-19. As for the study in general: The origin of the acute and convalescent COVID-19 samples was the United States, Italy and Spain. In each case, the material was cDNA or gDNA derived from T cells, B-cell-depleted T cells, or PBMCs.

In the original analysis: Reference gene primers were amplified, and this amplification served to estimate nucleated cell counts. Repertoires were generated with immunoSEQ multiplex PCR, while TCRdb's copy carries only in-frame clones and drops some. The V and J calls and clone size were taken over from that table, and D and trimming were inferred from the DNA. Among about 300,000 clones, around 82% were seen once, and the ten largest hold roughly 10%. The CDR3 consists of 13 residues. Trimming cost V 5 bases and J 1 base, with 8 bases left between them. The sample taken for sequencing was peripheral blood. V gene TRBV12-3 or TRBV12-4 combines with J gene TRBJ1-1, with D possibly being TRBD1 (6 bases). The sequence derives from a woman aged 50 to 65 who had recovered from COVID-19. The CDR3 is CASSGQSNTEAFF. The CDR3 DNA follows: TGTGCCAGCAGTGGACAGTCGAACACTGAAGCTTTCTTT.